This T cell receptor beta chain was retrieved from a study of cytomegalovirus exposure and HLA in healthy donors. Primers for the PCR totalled 60 Vbeta and 13 Jbeta. Profiled with immunoSEQ multiplex PCR; TCRdb holds only in-frame clones, not every one. The sample has approximately 210,000 clones; about 80% are singletons. All the people who gave samples were healthy bone marrow donors. The sequenced sample was PBMCs. The clonotype was recovered from a man aged 40-49 years in good health and CMV-seropositive.

As DNA, the CDR3 is TGTGCCAGCTCACCTATTGACAGTCCCTACGAGCAGTACGTC. Translation: CASSPIDSPYEQYV. This chain connects TRBV18 to TRBJ2-7; D perhaps matches TRBD1 (5 bases). V lost 3 bases and J 2 bases, leaving 11 bases between the germline ends. The CDR3 covers 14 residues. Germline CDR1 and CDR2: KGHSH and LQKENI.